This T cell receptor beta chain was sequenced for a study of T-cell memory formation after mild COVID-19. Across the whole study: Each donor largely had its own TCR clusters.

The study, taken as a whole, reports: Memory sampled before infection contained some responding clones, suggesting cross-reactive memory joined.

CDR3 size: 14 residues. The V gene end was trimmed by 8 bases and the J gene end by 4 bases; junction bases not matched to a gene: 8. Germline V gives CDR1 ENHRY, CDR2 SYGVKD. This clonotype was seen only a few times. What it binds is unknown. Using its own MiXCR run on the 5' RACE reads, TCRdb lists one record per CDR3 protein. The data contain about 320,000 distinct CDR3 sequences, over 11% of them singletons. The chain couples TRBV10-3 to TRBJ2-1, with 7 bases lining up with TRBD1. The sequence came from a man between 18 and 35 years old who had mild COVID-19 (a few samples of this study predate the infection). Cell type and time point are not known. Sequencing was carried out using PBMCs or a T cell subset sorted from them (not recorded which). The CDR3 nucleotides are TGTGCCATCTACCCCGGGACAGAGTACAATGAGCAGTTCTTC. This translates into CAIYPGTEYNEQFF.